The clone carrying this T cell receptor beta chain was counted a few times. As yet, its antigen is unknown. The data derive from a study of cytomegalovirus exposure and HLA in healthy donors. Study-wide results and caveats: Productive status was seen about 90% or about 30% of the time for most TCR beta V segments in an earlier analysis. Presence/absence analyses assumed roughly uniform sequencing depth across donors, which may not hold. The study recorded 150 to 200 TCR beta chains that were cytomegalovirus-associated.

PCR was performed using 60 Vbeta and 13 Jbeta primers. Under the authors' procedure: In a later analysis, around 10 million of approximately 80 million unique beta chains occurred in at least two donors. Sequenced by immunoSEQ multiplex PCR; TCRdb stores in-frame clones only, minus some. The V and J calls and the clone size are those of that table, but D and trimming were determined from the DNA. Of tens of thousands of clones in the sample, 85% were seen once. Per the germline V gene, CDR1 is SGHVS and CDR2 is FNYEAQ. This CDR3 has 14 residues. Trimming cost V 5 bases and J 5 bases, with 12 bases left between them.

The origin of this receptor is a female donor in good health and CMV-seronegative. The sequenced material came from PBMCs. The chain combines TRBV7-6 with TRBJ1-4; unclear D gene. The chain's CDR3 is CASSQMSVNEKLFF. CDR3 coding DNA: TGTGCCAGCAGCCAAATGAGTGTGAATGAAAAACTGTTTTTT.